Below are 27 T cell receptor beta chains sequenced from a single sample in a study of blood T cells in healthy people across ages. A second roughly 6 to 12 cycle PCR used barcoded and J-beta primers. MiXCR, run by TCRdb on the 5' RACE reads, gives a single entry per CDR3 protein. Here the sample spans fewer than 900,000 distinct CDR3 sequences, about 34% being singletons. Sequences were obtained from blood. Every receptor here comes from a man younger than 35 in good health.

This clonotype showed up just a few times. V usage is TRBV20-1 and J usage is TRBJ2-3; 9 nucleotides align to TRBD2. CDR3 length: 15 amino acids. Trimming took 0 bases from V and 4 from J; bases not matched to a gene: 5. Germline loops: CDR1 DFQATT, CDR2 SNEGSKA (reference sequence). CDR3 residues: CSARDPGLAPDTQYF. CDR3 DNA sequence: TGCAGTGCTAGAGATCCGGGACTAGCCCCAGATACGCAGTATTTT.

This clonotype came up many times. V usage is TRBV12-3 or TRBV12-4 and J usage is TRBJ2-7, with D hard to call. Trimming took 3 bases from V and 7 from J, leaving 10 bases between them. The CDR3 runs to 12 residues. The CDR3 DNA is TGTGCCAGCAGTTTCCCCGGAAATGAGCAGTACTTC. Amino acids: CASSFPGNEQYF.

This clonotype has just a few counts. This chain connects TRBV5-1 to TRBJ1-1, with 8 bases identical to TRBD1. Germline CDR1 SGHRS, CDR2 YFSETQ. CDR3 length equals 16 residues. Trimming removed 6 bases from V and 3 bases from J; junction bases left unmatched: 13. The CDR3 DNA reads as TGCGCCAGCACCGACGGTCGGGACAGGCCTGACACTGAAGCTTTCTTT. Its translation is CASTDGRDRPDTEAFF.

The rearrangement links TRBV2 to TRBJ1-2; no reliable D call. Per germline, CDR1 SNHLY and CDR2 FYNNEI. CDR3 size: 14 residues. Between the trimmed V and J ends, which lost 5 bases and 1 base, there was a span of 11 bases. CDR3 protein: CASSQSPGNYGYTF. Written as DNA, the CDR3 is TGTGCCAGCAGTCAATCCCCGGGTAACTATGGCTACACCTTC.

The DNA of the CDR3 is TGCGCCAGCAGCTCCCGGACTAGCGGCACCTACGAGCAGTACTTC. This encodes CASSSRTSGTYEQYF. This rearrangement joins TRBV4-1 to TRBJ2-7, with 10 bases that match TRBD2. This CDR3 spans 15 amino acids. Trimming removed 5 bases from V and 2 bases from J; junction bases left unmatched: 6. Germline CDR1 and CDR2: MGHRA and YSYEKL.

V and J are TRBV24-1 and TRBJ1-2; maybe TRBD1 (6 bases). Trimming shortened V by 3 bases and J by 6 bases, and 13 bases separated the two germline ends. Per germline, CDR1 KGHDR and CDR2 SFDVKD. This CDR3 region has 14 residues. CDR3 sequence reads: CATSDVAGADGYTF. Written as DNA, the CDR3 is TGTGCCACCAGTGATGTAGCGGGGGCCGATGGCTACACCTTC.

This clonotype was observed once. The chain carries TRBV10-3 and TRBJ2-1; D may match TRBD1 or TRBD2 (5 bases each). V was pared by 5 bases and J by 5 bases, with 10 bases between. CDR3 length: 13 residues. CDR1 is ENHRY and CDR2 is SYGVKD in the germline V gene. CDR3 bases: TGTGCCATCAGTACGGGGACCCACAATGAGCAGTTCTTC. It specifies CAISTGTHNEQFF.

This clonotype has a handful of counts. This rearrangement joins TRBV12-3 or TRBV12-4 to TRBJ2-5; 10 bases match TRBD2. The CDR3 runs to 14 residues. V trimming: 6 bases; J trimming: 11 bases; junction bases outside the gene matches: 12. CDR3 amino acids: CASRTSGVINEQYF. CDR3 sequence (DNA): TGTGCCAGCAGAACTAGCGGGGTTATAAATGAGCAGTACTTC.

This clonotype was observed a few times. The chain is built from TRBV5-5 and TRBJ1-1; 7 bases are a match to TRBD1. The CDR3 runs 16 residues. Germline CDR1 is SGHKS and CDR2 is YYEKEE (reference sequence). V gave up 3 bases and J gave up 0 bases; unmatched junction bases: 8. CDR3 loop: CASSWPRGQLNTEAFF. The CDR3, as DNA: TGTGCCAGCAGCTGGCCTAGGGGACAGCTGAACACTGAAGCTTTCTTT.

Of note for this clonotype: A much bigger clone sits one base away, suggesting this may be a read error. V and J are TRBV6-1 and TRBJ2-7; D is unresolved. The V and J ends lost 6 bases and 6 bases respectively, with 27 bases between them. The CDR3 is 17 amino acids. The germline gives CDR1 MNHNS, CDR2 SASEGT. CDR3 amino acids: CASSSQEPSPRLCEQYF. In DNA form, the CDR3 reads TGTGCCAGCAGCAGCCAAGAACCTAGTCCCCGGCTATGCGAGCAGTACTTC.

V and J are TRBV20-1 and TRBJ1-5, with D tentatively TRBD1 (5 bases). This CDR3 spans 14 amino acids. V lost 7 bases and J 3 bases, leaving 16 bases between the germline ends. CDR1 is DFQATT, CDR2 SNEGSKA, per germline (reference sequence). This chain's CDR3 is CSGTYGATNQPQHF. In DNA, the CDR3 is TGCAGTGGGACGTATGGGGCGACCAATCAGCCCCAGCATTTT.

This clonotype was found many times. V usage is TRBV7-9 and J usage is TRBJ2-5, with 8 nucleotides matching TRBD1. The J call may be faulty, since TRBJ2-7 better matches the DNA end. The CDR3 is 13 residues long. The germline V gene has CDR1 SEHNR and CDR2 FQNEAQ (reference sequence). The CDR3 protein is CASSQDRVYEQYF. DNA for the CDR3: TGTGCCAGCAGCCAGGACAGGGTATACGAGCAGTACTTC.

The CDR3 spells CAALQGWDGYTF. CDR3 DNA: TGTGCCGCGTTACAGGGTTGGGATGGCTACACCTTC. J is TRBJ1-2 and V is TRBV6-6; D is perhaps TRBD1 (6 bases). CDR3 length equals 12 residues. Looked up from germline, CDR1 is MNHNY and CDR2 is SVGAGI (reference sequence). The V end lost 11 bases, the J end lost 6 bases, and 16 bases lay between the germline ends.

Concerning this clonotype: Given a much more abundant clone one base away, this may be a read error. The rearrangement joins TRBV7-2 to TRBJ2-7; TRBD2 matches 9 bases. The CDR3 loop spans 16 amino acids. Per germline, CDR1 SGHTA and CDR2 FQGNSA. In DNA form, the CDR3 reads TGTGCCAGCAGCTTAGAGGCGGGGGGGAGTTCCTGCGAGCAGTACTTC. This gives the protein CASSLEAGGSSCEQYF.

This clonotype was found many times. The chain couples TRBV20-1 to TRBJ2-1; 8 bases match TRBD2. This CDR3 comprises 15 residues. The V gene end was trimmed by 5 bases and the J gene end by 8 bases; junction bases not matched to a gene: 14. Germline assignment: CDR1 DFQATT and CDR2 SNEGSKA (reference sequence). CDR3 in amino acids: CSAARGAGAMDEQFF. The CDR3 DNA reads TGCAGTGCTGCCCGTGGAGCGGGGGCTATGGATGAGCAGTTCTTC.

This clonotype occurred many times. This chain uses TRBV10-3 with TRBJ2-3, with D possibly TRBD1 on 6 matching bases. Germline-derived CDR1 and CDR2 are ENHRY and SYGVKD. V lost 3 bases and J 2 bases, leaving 15 bases between the germline ends. The CDR3 covers 16 residues. The CDR3, as DNA: TGTGCCATCAGTGACCCGGACAGCCCATACACAGATACGCAGTATTTT. Its translation: CAISDPDSPYTDTQYF.

The genes are TRBV6-6 and TRBJ1-5; D not certain. Germline loops: CDR1 MNHNY, CDR2 SVGAGI (reference sequence). V dropped 6 bases and J dropped 0 bases, with 9 bases sitting between them. The CDR3 is 14 amino acids. Here the CDR3 DNA reads TGTGCCAGCAGCCCTGTGGGTAGCAATCAGCCCCAGCATTTT. Encoded protein: CASSPVGSNQPQHF.

This clonotype was seen at least ten times. The genes are TRBV6-6 and TRBJ1-2; perhaps TRBD1 as D (6 bases). Germline lookup yields CDR1 MNHNY and CDR2 SVGAGI (reference sequence). V shed 7 bases and J shed 0 bases, with 12 bases lying between them. The CDR3 extends over 14 amino acids. The CDR3 DNA follows: TGTGCCAGCACGTGGCAGGGGTCTAACTATGGCTACACCTTC. This translates into CASTWQGSNYGYTF.

The rearrangement joins TRBV6-2 or TRBV6-3 to TRBJ2-7; D is perhaps TRBD1 (5 bases). This CDR3 contains 14 residues. The germline CDR1 and CDR2 sequences are MNHEY and SVGEGT. Trimming took 5 bases from V and 2 from J, leaving 13 bases between them. CDR3 coding DNA: TGTGCCAGCAGTCGCCCCGGCAGGGCCTACGAGCAGTACTTC. This gives the protein CASSRPGRAYEQYF.

The J gene is TRBJ2-5, the V gene TRBV20-1; 10 nucleotides align to TRBD2. CDR1 and CDR2 from the germline V gene are DFQATT and SNEGSKA (reference sequence). The CDR3 length is 14 residues. J was trimmed by 11 bases and V by 6 bases; bases with no gene match: 15. The CDR3 loop is CSARVQRGGYEQYF. CDR3 DNA sequence: TGCAGTGCCCGGGTCCAGCGGGGGGGGTATGAGCAGTACTTC.

As for this clonotype: Given a much more abundant clone one base away, this may be a read error. Here the CDR3 DNA reads TGTGCCAGCAGTCCAACCGGAGACCGCTCCTACAATGAGCAGTTCTTC. Translated: CASSPTGDRSYNEQFF. V and J are TRBV3-1 and TRBJ2-1; no reliable D call. The CDR3 has 16 amino acids. CDR1 LGHDT and CDR2 YNNKEL come from the germline V gene (reference sequence). The ends were cut back, 6 bases at V and 0 bases at J, with 15 bases in the middle.

This rearrangement joins TRBV6-5 to TRBJ2-1; 8 bases are a match to TRBD2. CDR3 size: 13 residues. Germline CDR1 reads MNHEY; CDR2 reads SVGAGI. V gave up 6 bases and J gave up 8 bases; unmatched junction bases: 6. CDR3 DNA: TGTGCCAGCAGCGAAGGGACTAGAGATGAGCAGTTCTTC. Its protein is CASSEGTRDEQFF.

This clonotype was counted ten times or more. The rearrangement uses TRBV20-1 and TRBJ2-7; 14 bases align to TRBD2. V shed 3 bases, J shed 7 bases, and the junction held 8 bases outside the gene matches. The V gene's germline CDR1 is DFQATT and CDR2 SNEGSKA (reference sequence). The CDR3 runs to 15 residues. CDR3 region: CSARMGTSGGWEQYF. The CDR3 nucleotides are TGCAGTGCTAGGATGGGGACTAGCGGGGGATGGGAGCAGTACTTC.

On this clonotype: This may be a read error, as it is one base from a much larger clone. The rearrangement links TRBV20-1 to TRBJ1-6; a weak D match, TRBD1 (6 bases). Germline CDR1 is DFQATT and CDR2 is SNEGSKA (reference sequence). This CDR3 has 14 amino acids. The CDR3 coding sequence is TGCAGTGCTAGCAGGGGCGTGAGGAGGTCACCCCCCCACTTT. This gives the protein CSASRGVRRSPPHF.

This chain connects TRBV6-2 or TRBV6-3 to TRBJ2-1, with D possibly being TRBD1 (7 bases). V was trimmed by 1 base and J by 7 bases, leaving 14 bases between them. Germline CDR1 is MNHEY and CDR2 is SVGEGT. The CDR3 is 15 residues long. This chain's CDR3 is CASSYWQGGENEQFF. As DNA, the CDR3 is TGTGCCAGCAGTTACTGGCAGGGGGGAGAAAATGAGCAGTTCTTC.

The chain joins TRBV12-3 or TRBV12-4 to TRBJ1-2; 8 bases fit TRBD1. This CDR3 has 12 residues. The V segment lost 5 bases and the J segment 8 bases; nucleotides outside the gene matches: 4. Here the CDR3 DNA reads TGTGCCAGCAGTCGACAGGGGAAGGGCTACACCTTC. This encodes CASSRQGKGYTF.

The rearrangement links TRBV5-1 to TRBJ1-6; D possibly corresponds to TRBD1 (6 bases). V was clipped by 4 bases and J by 6 bases, with 20 bases between them. The CDR3 spans 17 residues. Germline CDR1 reads SGHRS; CDR2 reads YFSETQ. The CDR3 is CASSRRGAGTVNSPLHF. The DNA of the CDR3 is TGCGCCAGCAGCCGGCGGGGGGCAGGGACGGTTAATTCACCCCTCCACTTT.